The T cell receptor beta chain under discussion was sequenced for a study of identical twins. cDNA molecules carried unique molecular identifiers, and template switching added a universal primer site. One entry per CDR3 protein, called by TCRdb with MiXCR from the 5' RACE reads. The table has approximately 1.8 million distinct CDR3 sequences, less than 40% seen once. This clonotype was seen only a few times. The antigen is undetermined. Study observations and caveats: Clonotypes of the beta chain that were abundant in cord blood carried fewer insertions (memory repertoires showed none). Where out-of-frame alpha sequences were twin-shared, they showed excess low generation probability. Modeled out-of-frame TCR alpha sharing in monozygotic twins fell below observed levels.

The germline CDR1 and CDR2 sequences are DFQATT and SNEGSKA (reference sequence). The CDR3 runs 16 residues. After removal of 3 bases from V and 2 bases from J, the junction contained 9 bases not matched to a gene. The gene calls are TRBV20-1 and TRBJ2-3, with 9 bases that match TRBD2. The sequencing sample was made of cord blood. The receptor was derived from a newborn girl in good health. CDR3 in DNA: TGCAGTGCTAGTTCGGGGCTAGCGGGGTCCACAGATACGCAGTATTTT. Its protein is CSASSGLAGSTDTQYF.